Listed below are T cell receptor beta chains from one sample, sequenced in a study of cytomegalovirus exposure and HLA in healthy donors. Libraries were prepared by immunoSEQ multiplex PCR; TCRdb keeps only in-frame clonotypes and omits some of them. The table records approximately 58,000 clones, 95% of them present only once. The source material was PBMCs. These receptors were obtained from a woman under 30 in good health and CMV-seropositive. Both conserved end residues are part of each CDR3. The D gene is left open where the match is weak. A clone size is listed for some rows: how often the clone was seen (once, few, many), or a class if it is expanded.

>NA|TRBD2|TRBJ2-1|TRBV7-2
CATREGLAGNEQFF
TGTGCCACCCGAGAGGGACTAGCGGGCAATGAGCAGTTCTTC
>NA|NA|TRBJ2-7|TRBV19
CASMSGSPYEQYF
TGTGCCAGTATGAGCGGGTCTCCCTACGAGCAGTACTTC
>NA|NA|TRBJ1-2|TRBV15
CATSRDIADWVYGYTF
TGTGCCACCAGCAGAGATATAGCTGATTGGGTCTATGGCTACACCTTC
>NA|NA|TRBJ2-1|TRBV6-5
CASSYSKSLIGDEQFF
TGTGCCAGCAGTTACTCGAAAAGCCTCATAGGAGATGAGCAGTTCTTC
>NA|NA|TRBJ1-5|TRBV4-3
CASSQDLGLEVEPQHF
TGCGCCAGCAGCCAAGATTTGGGCCTCGAAGTTGAGCCCCAGCATTTT
>NA|NA|TRBJ2-5|TRBV20-1
CSASGGETQYF
TGCAGTGCTAGCGGCGGGGAGACCCAGTACTTC
>NA|TRBD2|TRBJ2-3|TRBV5-1
CASSLGLAAGTDTQYF
TGCGCCAGCAGCTTGGGACTAGCGGCGGGCACAGATACGCAGTATTTT
>NA|NA|TRBJ2-5|TRBV28
CASSPLGGEDQETQYF
TGTGCCAGCAGTCCCCTGGGCGGGGAAGACCAAGAGACCCAGTACTTC
>NA|NA|TRBJ1-6|TRBV18
CASSPKQYREYNSPLHF
TGTGCCAGCTCACCCAAACAATACAGGGAGTATAATTCACCCCTCCACTTT
>NA|TRBD1|TRBJ2-7|TRBV28
CASSPTGGVYEQYF
TGTGCCAGCAGTCCGACAGGGGGCGTTTACGAGCAGTACTTC
>once|NA|TRBJ1-4|TRBV7-9
CASSGPRGSNEKLFF
TGTGCCAGCAGCGGCCCCAGGGGTTCTAATGAAAAACTGTTTTTT
>NA|TRBD2|TRBJ2-7|TRBV4-1
CASSQTSADEQYF
TGCGCCAGCAGCCAAACTAGCGCGGACGAGCAGTACTTC
>NA|NA|TRBJ2-3|TRBV9
CASSPRGASGLLRTDTQYF
TGTGCCAGCAGCCCACGGGGGGCTAGCGGCCTACTTCGCACAGATACGCAGTATTTT
>NA|NA|TRBJ1-1|TRBV27
CASRAGPGNTEAFF
TGTGCCAGCAGGGCTGGGCCAGGGAACACTGAAGCTTTCTTT
>few|NA|TRBJ2-5|TRBV4-1
CASSHPEGAQYF
TGCGCCAGCAGCCACCCCGAGGGGGCCCAGTACTTC
>NA|NA|TRBJ2-1|TRBV9
CASFAGPPHEQFF
TGTGCCAGCTTCGCAGGGCCCCCCCATGAGCAGTTCTTC
>NA|NA|TRBJ2-7|TRBV28
CASSLSRSGWDEQYF
TGTGCCAGCAGTTTATCTCGCTCGGGGTGGGACGAGCAGTACTTC
>NA|NA|TRBJ1-2|TRBV19
CASITSAGSNYGYTF
TGTGCCAGTATTACGAGTGCAGGTTCGAACTATGGCTACACCTTC
>once|NA|TRBJ1-4|TRBV28
CASSFPTGIPNEKLFF
TGTGCCAGCAGTTTCCCAACAGGGATTCCTAATGAAAAACTGTTTTTT
>NA|NA|TRBJ2-2|TRBV14
CASSQETPGMGAAGELFF
TGTGCCAGCAGCCAAGAAACCCCCGGAATGGGGGCGGCCGGGGAGCTGTTTTTT
>once|TRBD1|TRBJ1-1|TRBV5-8
CASSLDGQGSEAFF
TGTGCCAGCAGCTTGGACGGACAGGGGTCTGAAGCTTTCTTT
>NA|NA|TRBJ1-4|TRBV19
CASSPRLTNEKLFF
TGTGCCAGTAGTCCCCGGTTAACTAATGAAAAACTGTTTTTT
>once|TRBD1|TRBJ2-1|TRBV5-1
CASSWGQGSGEQFF
TGCGCCAGCAGCTGGGGACAGGGAAGTGGTGAGCAGTTCTTC
>NA|TRBD1|TRBJ2-7|TRBV6-5
CATRDRGLYEQYF
TGTGCCACCAGGGACAGGGGGCTGTACGAGCAGTACTTC
>once|TRBD2|TRBJ2-1|TRBV12-5
CASGLDLAGGPNNEQFF
TGTGCTAGTGGTTTGGACCTAGCGGGAGGGCCCAACAATGAGCAGTTCTTC
>NA|NA|TRBJ1-4|TRBV2
CASSPGETNEKLFF
TGTGCCAGCAGCCCGGGGGAAACTAATGAAAAACTGTTTTTT
>NA|TRBD2|TRBJ2-1|TRBV7-2
CASSSLAGGPPYNEQFF
TGTGCCAGCAGCTCCTTAGCGGGGGGGCCGCCCTACAATGAGCAGTTCTTC
>NA|TRBD1|TRBJ2-7|TRBV11-2
CASSWGTGTFYEQYF
TGTGCCAGCAGCTGGGGGACAGGGACGTTCTACGAGCAGTACTTC
>NA|NA|TRBJ1-1|TRBV7-2
CASSPTANTEAFF
TGTGCCAGCAGTCCAACTGCGAACACTGAAGCTTTCTTT
>NA|TRBD1|TRBJ1-2|TRBV7-9
CASSPGTGDSFYGYTF
TGTGCCAGCAGCCCCGGGACAGGGGATTCGTTCTATGGCTACACCTTC
>NA|NA|TRBJ2-7|TRBV13
CASSLAGATSSDF
TGTGCCAGCAGCTTGGCGGGGGCCACGAGCAGTGACTTC
>NA|NA|TRBJ1-1|TRBV5-1
CASSPEGPNTEAFF
TGCGCCAGCAGCCCGGAGGGCCCCAACACTGAAGCTTTCTTT
>once|NA|TRBJ2-3|TRBV19
CASSLMGPTDTQYF
TGTGCCAGTAGTCTGATGGGGCCCACAGATACGCAGTATTTT
>once|NA|TRBJ2-1|TRBV19
CASSLPSSYNEQFF
TGTGCCAGTAGTCTACCGAGCTCCTACAATGAGCAGTTCTTC
>NA|NA|TRBJ2-5|TRBV18
CASSPGAQETQYF
TGTGCCAGCTCACCAGGGGCACAAGAGACCCAGTACTTC
>NA|NA|TRBJ1-1|TRBV2
CASSDSPSWGHSKTEAFF
TGTGCCAGCAGTGACTCCCCTTCCTGGGGACATTCGAAGACTGAAGCTTTCTTT
>NA|NA|TRBJ2-1|TRBV29-1
CSVGDSSSYNEQFF
TGCAGCGTTGGGGACTCGAGCTCCTACAATGAGCAGTTCTTC
>NA|NA|TRBJ1-2|TRBV7-8
CASSLRLQGYYGYTF
TGTGCCAGCAGCTTAAGATTGCAGGGCTACTATGGCTACACCTTC
>few|NA|TRBJ1-2|TRBV2
CASRSHRDNGPYGYTF
TGTGCCAGCAGATCCCACCGGGACAACGGTCCGTATGGCTACACCTTC
>NA|NA|TRBJ2-7|TRBV7-9
CASSSTYEQYF
TGTGCCAGCAGCTCCACCTACGAGCAGTACTTC
>NA|TRBD1|TRBJ2-7|TRBV7-6
CASSLWTGDYEQYF
TGTGCCAGCAGCTTGTGGACAGGGGACTACGAGCAGTACTTC
>NA|NA|TRBJ2-5|TRBV11-3
CASSLGQSETQYF
TGTGCCAGCAGCTTAGGACAGTCAGAGACCCAGTACTTC
>NA|TRBD1|TRBJ1-5|TRBV28
CASRQGSQPQHF
TGTGCCAGCCGACAGGGGAGTCAGCCCCAGCATTTT
>NA|TRBD2|TRBJ2-3|TRBV19
CASSITAGGSIPSDTQYF
TGTGCCAGTAGTATCACCGCTGGCGGGAGTATACCTTCAGATACGCAGTATTTT
>once|TRBD1|TRBJ1-2|TRBV7-8
CASSLTGQGRGYTF
TGTGCCAGCAGCTTAACGGGACAGGGTAGGGGCTACACCTTC
>once|NA|TRBJ1-2|TRBV5-6
CASSLVGEGYGYTF
TGTGCCAGCAGCTTGGTCGGGGAAGGCTATGGCTACACCTTC
>once|NA|TRBJ2-7|TRBV2
CASSPLLRGSSYEQYF
TGTGCCAGCAGTCCCCTCCTGCGGGGTAGCTCCTACGAGCAGTACTTC
>NA|TRBD2|TRBJ2-7|TRBV2
CASSDGGGEQYF
TGTGCCAGCAGTGACGGGGGGGGAGAGCAGTACTTC
>NA|TRBD1|TRBJ1-5|TRBV7-2
CASSYLGDSNYSNQPQHF
TGTGCCAGCAGCTACCTGGGGGACAGCAATTATAGCAATCAGCCCCAGCATTTT
>NA|NA|TRBJ2-1|TRBV29-1
CSVEDEARPYNEQFF
TGCAGCGTTGAAGACGAGGCCCGCCCCTACAATGAGCAGTTCTTC
>NA|TRBD1|TRBJ2-1|TRBV10-3
CAIKGTGGPQFF
TGTGCCATCAAAGGGACAGGGGGCCCGCAGTTCTTC
>NA|NA|TRBJ1-5|TRBV4-1
CASSQDMRNQPQHF
TGCGCCAGCAGCCAAGATATGAGGAATCAGCCCCAGCATTTT
>NA|TRBD1|TRBJ2-7|TRBV19
CASSIGTGGEQYF
TGTGCCAGTAGTATAGGGACAGGGGGCGAGCAGTACTTC
>once|TRBD2|TRBJ2-1|TRBV2
CASSGLAGDNEQFF
TGTGCCAGCAGTGGCCTAGCGGGGGACAATGAGCAGTTCTTC
>NA|NA|TRBJ1-2|TRBV15
CATSIGDNYGYTF
TGTGCCACCAGCATAGGAGATAACTATGGCTACACCTTC
>NA|TRBD2|TRBJ2-2|TRBV5-4
CASNQAGGLITGELFF
TGTGCCAGCAACCAAGCGGGGGGGCTGATCACCGGGGAGCTGTTTTTT
>NA|NA|TRBJ1-6|TRBV4-1
CASSQDQRWQGGSPLHF
TGCGCCAGCAGCCAAGATCAAAGGTGGCAGGGAGGTTCACCCCTCCACTTT
>NA|TRBD2|TRBJ2-3|TRBV7-3
CASSLEAGVGADTQYF
TGTGCCAGCAGCTTAGAGGCGGGAGTAGGGGCAGATACGCAGTATTTT